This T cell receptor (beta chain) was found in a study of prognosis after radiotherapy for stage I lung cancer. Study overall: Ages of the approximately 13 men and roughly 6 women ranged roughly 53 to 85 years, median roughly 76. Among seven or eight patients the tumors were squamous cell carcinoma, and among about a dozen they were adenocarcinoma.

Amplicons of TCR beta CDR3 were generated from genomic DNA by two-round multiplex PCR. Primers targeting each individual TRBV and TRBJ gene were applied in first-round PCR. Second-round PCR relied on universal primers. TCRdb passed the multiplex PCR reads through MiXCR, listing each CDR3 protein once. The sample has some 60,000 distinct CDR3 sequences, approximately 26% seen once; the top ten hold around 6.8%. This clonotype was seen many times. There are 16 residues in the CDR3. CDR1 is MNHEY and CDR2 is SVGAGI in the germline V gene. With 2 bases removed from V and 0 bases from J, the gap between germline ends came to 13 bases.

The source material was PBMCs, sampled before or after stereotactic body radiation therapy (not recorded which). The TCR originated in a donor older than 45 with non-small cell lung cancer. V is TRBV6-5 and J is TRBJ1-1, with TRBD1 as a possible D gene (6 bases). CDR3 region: CASSYPSGQMNTEAFF. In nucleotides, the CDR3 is TGTGCCAGCAGTTACCCCTCTGGACAGATGAACACTGAAGCTTTCTTT.